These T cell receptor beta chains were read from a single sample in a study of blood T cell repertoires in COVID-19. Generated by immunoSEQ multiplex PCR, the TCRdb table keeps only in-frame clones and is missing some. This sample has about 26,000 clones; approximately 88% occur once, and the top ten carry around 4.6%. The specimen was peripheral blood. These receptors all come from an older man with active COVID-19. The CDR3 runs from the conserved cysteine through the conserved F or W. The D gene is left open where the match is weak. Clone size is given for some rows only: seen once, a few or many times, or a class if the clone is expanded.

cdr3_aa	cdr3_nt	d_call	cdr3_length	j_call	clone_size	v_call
CASSSLMNTEAFF	TGTGCCAGCAGCTCACTAATGAACACTGAAGCTTTCTTT	NA	13	TRBJ1-1	NA	TRBV6-6
CASSPAGQSNTEAFF	TGTGCCAGCTCACCCGCGGGACAGTCGAACACTGAAGCTTTCTTT	TRBD1	15	TRBJ1-1	NA	TRBV18
CANPRLGQTGELFF	TGTGCCAACCCGCGCCTAGGTCAGACCGGGGAGCTGTTTTTT	NA	14	TRBJ2-2	NA	TRBV6-4
CSAKTGSSVTEAFF	TGCAGCGCCAAGACAGGGAGCTCCGTCACTGAAGCTTTCTTT	TRBD1	14	TRBJ1-1	once	TRBV29-1
CSAVAPTGGSGGYTF	TGCAGCGCCGTCGCCCCGACAGGGGGCAGTGGAGGCTACACCTTC	TRBD1	15	TRBJ1-2	NA	TRBV29-1
CASSQDSRGQTEAFF	TGCGCCAGCAGCCAAGATAGCAGGGGGCAGACTGAAGCTTTCTTT	TRBD1	15	TRBJ1-1	NA	TRBV4-1
CASRGGYEAFF	TGTGCCAGTCGGGGGGGATATGAAGCTTTCTTT	NA	11	TRBJ1-1	NA	TRBV28
CASSSFHRTRYVEQYF	TGTGCCAGCAGCTCGTTCCATCGGACTAGATACGTCGAGCAGTACTTC	TRBD2	16	TRBJ2-7	NA	TRBV11-2
CATSRDGTELSTDTQYF	TGTGCCACCAGCAGAGATGGGACAGAACTAAGCACAGATACGCAGTATTTT	TRBD1	17	TRBJ2-3	NA	TRBV15
CASRPDRGPSEAFF	TGTGCAAGTCGCCCGGACAGGGGGCCCTCTGAAGCTTTCTTT	NA	14	TRBJ1-1	NA	TRBV12-2
CASSPLAGFSTDTQYF	TGTGCCAGCAGTCCCTTAGCGGGGTTCAGCACAGATACGCAGTATTTT	TRBD2	16	TRBJ2-3	NA	TRBV6-2/TRBV6-3
CASSRRQENYGYTF	TGTGCCAGCTCACGCCGACAGGAGAACTATGGCTACACCTTC	NA	14	TRBJ1-2	NA	TRBV18
CASSQGILSSGNIQYF	TGTGCCAGCAGCCAAGGAATTCTCTCCTCGGGTAACATTCAGTACTTC	NA	16	TRBJ2-4	NA	TRBV14
CASSDRAGGYNEQFF	TGTGCCAGCAGTGACAGGGCAGGGGGCTACAATGAGCAGTTCTTC	TRBD1	15	TRBJ2-1	NA	TRBV6-1
CASSQVRGGNTIYF	TGCGCCAGCAGCCAAGTTCGGGGGGGAAACACCATATATTTT	NA	14	TRBJ1-3	NA	TRBV4-1
CASSQVGTGSEKLFF	TGTGCCAGCAGCCAAGTCGGGACAGGGAGTGAAAAACTGTTTTTT	TRBD1	15	TRBJ1-4	NA	TRBV3-1/TRBV3-2
CASSQSGRGFDQPQHF	TGTGCCAGCAGCCAATCCGGTAGGGGCTTTGATCAGCCCCAGCATTTT	NA	16	TRBJ1-5	NA	TRBV3-1/TRBV3-2
CASSLRAGTSNTEAFF	TGTGCCAGCAGCCTCCGCGCAGGGACATCGAACACTGAAGCTTTCTTT	NA	16	TRBJ1-1	NA	TRBV28
CASQQGVGNTIYF	TGTGCCAGCCAACAGGGCGTCGGAAACACCATATATTTT	NA	13	TRBJ1-3	NA	TRBV19
CASSRDIGSNEQFF	TGTGCCAGCAGCCGGGACATCGGCAGCAATGAGCAGTTCTTC	NA	14	TRBJ2-1	NA	TRBV3-1/TRBV3-2
CASSLGGQGMGEQYF	TGTGCCAGCAGCCTTGGGGGACAGGGTATGGGCGAGCAGTACTTC	TRBD1	15	TRBJ2-7	NA	TRBV7-9
CASSLSAGAKNIQYF	TGTGCCAGCAGCTTATCGGCGGGGGCCAAAAACATTCAGTACTTC	NA	15	TRBJ2-4	NA	TRBV7-8
CASSYASGGENEQFF	TGTGCCAGCAGTTACGCTAGCGGGGGGGAAAATGAGCAGTTCTTC	TRBD2	15	TRBJ2-1	NA	TRBV6-5
CASEVDRGGYSNQPQHF	TGTGCTAGTGAAGTCGACAGGGGGGGATATAGCAATCAGCCCCAGCATTTT	TRBD1	17	TRBJ1-5	once	TRBV12-5